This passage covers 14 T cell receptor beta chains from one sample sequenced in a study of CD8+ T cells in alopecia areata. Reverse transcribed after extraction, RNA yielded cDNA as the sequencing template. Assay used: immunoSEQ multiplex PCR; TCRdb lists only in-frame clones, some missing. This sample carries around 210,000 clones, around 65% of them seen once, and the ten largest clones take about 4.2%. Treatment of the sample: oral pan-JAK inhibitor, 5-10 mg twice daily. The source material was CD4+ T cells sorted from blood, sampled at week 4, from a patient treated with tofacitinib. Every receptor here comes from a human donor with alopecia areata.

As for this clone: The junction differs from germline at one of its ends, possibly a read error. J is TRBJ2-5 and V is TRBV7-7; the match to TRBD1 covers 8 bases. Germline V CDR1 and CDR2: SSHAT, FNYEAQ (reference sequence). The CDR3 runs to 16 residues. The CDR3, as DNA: TGTGCTAGCAGCCAACTCGGACAGGGTGGCCAAGAGACCCAGTACTTC. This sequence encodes CASSQLGQGGQETQYF.

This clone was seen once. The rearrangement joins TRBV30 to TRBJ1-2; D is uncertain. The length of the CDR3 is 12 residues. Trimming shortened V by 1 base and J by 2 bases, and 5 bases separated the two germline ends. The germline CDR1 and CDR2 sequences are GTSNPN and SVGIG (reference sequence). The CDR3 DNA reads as TGTGCCTGGAGTGGGCAGAACTATGGCTACACCTTC. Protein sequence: CAWSGQNYGYTF.

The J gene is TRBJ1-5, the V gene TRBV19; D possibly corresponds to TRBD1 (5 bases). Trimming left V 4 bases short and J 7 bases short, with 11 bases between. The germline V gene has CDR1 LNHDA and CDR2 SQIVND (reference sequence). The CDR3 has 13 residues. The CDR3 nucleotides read TGTGCCAGTAGTAAAAGAGAGGGGCAGCCCCAGCATTTT. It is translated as CASSKREGQPQHF.

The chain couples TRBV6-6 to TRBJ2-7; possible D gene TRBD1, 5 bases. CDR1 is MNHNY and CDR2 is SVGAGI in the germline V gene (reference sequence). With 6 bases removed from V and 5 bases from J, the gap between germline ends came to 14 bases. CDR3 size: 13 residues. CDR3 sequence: CASSYGQGDEQYF. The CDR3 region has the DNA TGTGCCAGCAGCTACGGGCAGGGCGACGAGCAGTACTTC.

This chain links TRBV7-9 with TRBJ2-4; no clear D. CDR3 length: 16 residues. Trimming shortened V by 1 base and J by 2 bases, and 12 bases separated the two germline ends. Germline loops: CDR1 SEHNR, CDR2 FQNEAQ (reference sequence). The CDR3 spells CASSLEGVSSKNIQYF. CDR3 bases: TGTGCCAGCAGCTTAGAAGGTGTCAGCTCCAAAAACATTCAGTACTTC.

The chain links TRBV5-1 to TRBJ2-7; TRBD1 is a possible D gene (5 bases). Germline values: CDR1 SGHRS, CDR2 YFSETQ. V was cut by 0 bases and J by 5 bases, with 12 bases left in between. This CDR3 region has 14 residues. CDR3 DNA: TGCGCCAGCAGCTTGGGGCAGGGCTGGGACGAGCAGTACTTC. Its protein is CASSLGQGWDEQYF.

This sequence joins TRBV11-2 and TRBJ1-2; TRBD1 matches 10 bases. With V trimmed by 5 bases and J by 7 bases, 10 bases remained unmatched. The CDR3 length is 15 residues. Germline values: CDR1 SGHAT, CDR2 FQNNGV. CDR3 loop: CASSRTGTGAAGYTF. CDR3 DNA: TGTGCCAGCAGCCGAACCGGGACAGGGGCGGCTGGCTACACCTTC. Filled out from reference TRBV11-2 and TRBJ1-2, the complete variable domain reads EAGVAQSPRYKIIEKRQSVAFWCNPISGHATLYWYQQILGQGPKLLIQFQNNGVVDDSQLPKDRFSAERLKGVDSTLKIQPAKLEDSAVYLCASSRTGTGAAGYTFGSGTRLTVV.

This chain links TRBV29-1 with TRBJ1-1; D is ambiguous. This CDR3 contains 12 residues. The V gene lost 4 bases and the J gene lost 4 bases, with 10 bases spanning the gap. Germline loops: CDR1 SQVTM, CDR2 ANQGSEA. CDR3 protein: CSVGVSGTEAFF. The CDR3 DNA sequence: TGCAGCGTTGGAGTCTCGGGCACTGAAGCTTTCTTT.

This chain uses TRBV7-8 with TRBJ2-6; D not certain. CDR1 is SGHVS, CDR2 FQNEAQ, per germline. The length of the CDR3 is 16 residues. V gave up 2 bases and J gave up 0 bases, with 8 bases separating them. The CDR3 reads CASSLYLSSGANVLTF. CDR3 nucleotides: TGTGCCAGCAGCTTATACCTAAGCTCTGGGGCCAACGTCCTGACTTTC.

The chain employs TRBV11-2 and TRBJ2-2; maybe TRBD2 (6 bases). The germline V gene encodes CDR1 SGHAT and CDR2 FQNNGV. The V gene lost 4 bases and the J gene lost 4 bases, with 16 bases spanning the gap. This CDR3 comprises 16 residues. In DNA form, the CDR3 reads TGTGCCAGCAGCTCTGCGACTAGTATAAGCACCGGGGAGCTGTTTTTT. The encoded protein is CASSSATSISTGELFF.

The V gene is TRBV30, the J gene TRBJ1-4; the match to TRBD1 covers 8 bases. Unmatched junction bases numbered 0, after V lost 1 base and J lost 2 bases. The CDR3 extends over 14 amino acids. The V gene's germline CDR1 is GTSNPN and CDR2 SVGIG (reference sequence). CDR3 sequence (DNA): TGTGCCTGGAGTGCAGGGGGCACTAATGAAAAACTGTTTTTT. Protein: CAWSAGGTNEKLFF.

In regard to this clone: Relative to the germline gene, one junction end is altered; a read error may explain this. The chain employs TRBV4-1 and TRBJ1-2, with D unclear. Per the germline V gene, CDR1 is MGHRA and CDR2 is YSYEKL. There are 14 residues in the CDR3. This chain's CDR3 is CASSQGASNYGYTF. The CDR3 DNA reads TGCGCCAGCAGCCAAGGGGCCTCTAACTACGGCTACACCTTC.

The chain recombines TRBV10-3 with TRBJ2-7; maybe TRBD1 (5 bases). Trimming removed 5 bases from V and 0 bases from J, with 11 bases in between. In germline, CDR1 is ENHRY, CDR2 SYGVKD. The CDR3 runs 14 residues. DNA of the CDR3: TGTGCCATCAGTCTGGGGCAGGGCTCCTACGAGCAGTACTTC. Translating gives CAISLGQGSYEQYF.

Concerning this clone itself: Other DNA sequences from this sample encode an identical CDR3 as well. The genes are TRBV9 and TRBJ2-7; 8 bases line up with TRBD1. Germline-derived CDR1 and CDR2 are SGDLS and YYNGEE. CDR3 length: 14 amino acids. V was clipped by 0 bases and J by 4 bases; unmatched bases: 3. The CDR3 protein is CASSVGTGTYEQYF. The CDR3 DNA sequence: TGTGCCAGCAGCGTAGGGACAGGGACTTACGAGCAGTACTTC.